A selection of T cell receptor beta chains follows, all from one sample in a study of shared clonotypes between healthy human individuals. The table came from immunoSEQ multiplex PCR; TCRdb's copy has only in-frame clones and leaves some out. Of under 650,000 clones in the sample, about 96% were seen once. The sequencing sample was made of naive CD4+ T cells sorted from blood. These receptors were obtained from a woman aged 25 to 45 in good health. Both conserved end residues are part of each CDR3. A D gene is named only where the DNA matches it firmly. Clone size is not always given. Where it is, it says once, few, many or a class for expanded clones.

- | TRBJ2-1 | 17 | TRBV14 | - | CASSQDVARSSYNEQFF | TGTGCCAGCAGCCAAGATGTAGCGAGGAGCTCCTACAATGAGCAGTTCTTC
- | TRBJ1-4 | 14 | TRBV28 | - | CASSLGVRGEKLFF | TGTGCCAGCAGTTTAGGGGTACGAGGTGAAAAACTGTTTTTT
TRBD1 | TRBJ2-1 | 17 | TRBV11-3 | - | CASSYGPGQGTYNEQFF | TGTGCCAGCAGTTACGGACCGGGACAGGGGACCTACAATGAGCAGTTCTTC
TRBD2 | TRBJ2-1 | 15 | TRBV7-9 | - | CASSWRLERGNEQFF | TGTGCCAGCAGCTGGCGCCTCGAGCGGGGGAATGAGCAGTTCTTC
- | TRBJ2-3 | 15 | TRBV10-1 | - | CASSPADSSTDTQYF | TGCGCCAGCAGCCCCGCGGACAGTAGCACAGATACGCAGTATTTT
- | TRBJ2-3 | 16 | TRBV6-6 | - | CASSYGAGSTTDTQYF | TGTGCCAGCAGTTACGGCGCCGGATCAACCACAGATACGCAGTATTTT
- | TRBJ2-7 | 14 | TRBV5-1 | - | CASGMTVSSYEQYF | TGCGCCAGCGGAATGACGGTCAGCTCCTACGAGCAGTACTTC
- | TRBJ2-2 | 15 | TRBV6-1 | - | CASDERGRAPGELFF | TGTGCCAGCGACGAGAGGGGGAGGGCCCCCGGGGAGCTGTTTTTT
- | TRBJ2-7 | 15 | TRBV5-1 | - | CASSLEGSRLYEQYF | TGCGCCAGCAGCTTGGAAGGGTCCCGGCTATACGAGCAGTACTTC
- | TRBJ1-1 | 13 | TRBV25-1 | - | CASSDIANTEAFF | TGTGCCAGCAGTGATATAGCGAACACTGAAGCTTTCTTT
TRBD2 | TRBJ2-7 | 15 | TRBV5-6 | - | CASSPGLAGAYEQYF | TGTGCCAGCAGCCCGGGACTAGCGGGGGCCTACGAGCAGTACTTC
- | TRBJ1-4 | 13 | TRBV30 | - | CAWSVDINEKLFF | TGTGCCTGGAGTGTAGACATAAATGAAAAACTGTTTTTT
- | TRBJ2-3 | 12 | TRBV30 | - | CAWSAPPHTQYF | TGTGCCTGGAGTGCGCCTCCCCATACGCAGTATTTT
TRBD1 | TRBJ2-7 | 15 | TRBV23-1 | - | CASSKIPGQNYEQYF | TGCGCCAGCAGTAAAATACCGGGACAGAACTACGAGCAGTACTTC
- | TRBJ2-5 | 12 | TRBV7-2 | - | CASSLAEETQYF | TGTGCCAGCAGCTTAGCGGAAGAGACCCAGTACTTC
TRBD2 | TRBJ2-7 | 13 | TRBV14 | - | CASSQTASGGQYF | TGTGCCAGCAGCCAGACAGCGTCGGGGGGGCAGTACTTC
TRBD1 | TRBJ1-1 | 14 | TRBV6-4 | - | CASSDSHTGGEAFF | TGTGCCAGCAGTGACTCTCATACAGGGGGTGAAGCTTTCTTT
TRBD1 | TRBJ2-7 | 15 | TRBV27 | - | CASSKQTGGPYEQYF | TGTGCCAGCAGTAAACAGACAGGGGGCCCGTACGAGCAGTACTTC
TRBD1 | TRBJ1-2 | 13 | TRBV18 | - | CASSPGQDGEYTF | TGTGCCAGCTCGCCTGGACAGGACGGGGAATACACCTTC
- | TRBJ2-1 | 12 | TRBV19 | - | CASSPAFLMQFF | TGTGCCAGTAGTCCCGCCTTCCTTATGCAGTTCTTC
- | TRBJ1-5 | 13 | TRBV9 | - | CASSVEGLGPQHF | TGTGCCAGCAGCGTAGAGGGGTTAGGGCCCCAGCATTTT
- | TRBJ2-7 | 12 | TRBV10-2 | - | CASRSGGYEQYF | TGCGCCAGCAGGTCCGGGGGATACGAGCAGTACTTC
- | TRBJ2-7 | 14 | TRBV5-1 | - | CASSLGRDSYEQYF | TGCGCCAGCAGCTTGGGCAGGGACTCCTACGAGCAGTACTTC
TRBD2 | TRBJ2-3 | 14 | TRBV6-5 | - | CASKSSGKADTQYF | TGTGCCAGCAAGAGTAGCGGGAAGGCAGATACGCAGTATTTT
- | TRBJ1-1 | 13 | TRBV27 | - | CASSETADTEAFF | TGTGCCAGCAGTGAGACGGCGGACACTGAAGCTTTCTTT
TRBD1 | TRBJ1-3 | 19 | TRBV28 | - | CASSSPGQGRSYSGNTIYF | TGTGCCAGCAGTTCTCCGGGACAGGGTCGGTCCTACTCTGGAAACACCATATATTTT
- | TRBJ2-7 | 12 | TRBV30 | few | CASSGGSYEQYF | TGTGCCTCGAGTGGGGGCTCCTACGAGCAGTACTTC
- | TRBJ1-2 | 16 | TRBV5-1 | - | CASSPGEPGPPDGYTF | TGCGCCAGCAGCCCAGGCGAGCCAGGACCACCCGATGGCTACACCTTC
TRBD1 | TRBJ1-2 | 13 | TRBV5-8 | - | CASSPGQGYGYTF | TGTGCCAGCAGTCCGGGACAGGGGTATGGCTACACCTTC
TRBD1 | TRBJ2-7 | 15 | TRBV5-8 | - | CASSSGQTTFYEQYF | TGTGCCAGCAGCTCGGGACAGACTACATTCTACGAGCAGTACTTC
- | TRBJ2-7 | 13 | TRBV5-1 | - | CASSPISSYEQYF | TGCGCCAGCAGCCCGATTAGCTCCTACGAGCAGTACTTC
TRBD1 | TRBJ2-7 | 14 | TRBV27 | - | CASSTGTGLTEQYF | TGTGCCAGCAGTACCGGGACAGGGCTTACCGAGCAGTACTTC
- | TRBJ2-2 | 18 | TRBV9 | - | CASSPQQGGSVNTGELFF | TGTGCCAGCAGCCCCCAGCAAGGGGGGAGCGTTAACACCGGGGAGCTGTTTTTT
- | TRBJ1-5 | 13 | TRBV16 | - | CASSKPYREPQHF | TGTGCCAGCAGCAAGCCGTACAGGGAACCCCAGCATTTT
- | TRBJ2-1 | 15 | TRBV5-4 | once | CASSLVQDHYNEQFF | TGTGCCAGCAGCTTGGTACAGGATCACTACAATGAGCAGTTCTTC
- | TRBJ2-3 | 10 | TRBV28 | - | CASSGYTQYF | TGTGCCAGCAGTGGATATACGCAGTATTTT
- | TRBJ2-7 | 16 | TRBV18 | - | CASSLATGTRTYEQYF | TGTGCCAGCTCACTTGCGACCGGGACAAGAACCTACGAGCAGTACTTC
TRBD1 | TRBJ1-1 | 14 | TRBV5-1 | - | CASSQGQANTEAFF | TGCGCCAGCAGCCAGGGACAGGCGAACACTGAAGCTTTCTTT
- | TRBJ2-3 | 13 | TRBV10-1 | - | CASRAGTRNTQYF | TGCGCCAGCAGAGCCGGGACGAGAAATACGCAGTATTTT
- | TRBJ2-7 | 16 | TRBV11-2 | once | CASSQIQPDRSHEQYF | TGTGCCAGCAGCCAAATACAACCCGACAGATCGCACGAGCAGTACTTC
- | TRBJ2-7 | 14 | TRBV28 | - | CASSTLGRTYEQYF | TGTGCCAGCAGTACCCTTGGACGGACCTACGAGCAGTACTTC
- | TRBJ1-4 | 13 | TRBV7-9 | - | CASSLAGEEKLFF | TGTGCCAGCAGCTTAGCGGGGGAAGAAAAACTGTTTTTT
TRBD1 | TRBJ2-2 | 13 | TRBV5-1 | - | CASSSGGTGELFF | TGCGCCAGCAGCTCAGGGGGCACCGGGGAGCTGTTTTTT
- | TRBJ1-5 | 17 | TRBV27 | - | CASSPKPTGALGQPQHF | TGTGCCAGCAGCCCTAAACCGACAGGTGCCCTCGGTCAGCCCCAGCATTTT
- | TRBJ2-7 | 13 | TRBV28 | - | CASSFASSYEQYF | TGTGCCAGCAGTTTCGCTAGCTCCTACGAGCAGTACTTC